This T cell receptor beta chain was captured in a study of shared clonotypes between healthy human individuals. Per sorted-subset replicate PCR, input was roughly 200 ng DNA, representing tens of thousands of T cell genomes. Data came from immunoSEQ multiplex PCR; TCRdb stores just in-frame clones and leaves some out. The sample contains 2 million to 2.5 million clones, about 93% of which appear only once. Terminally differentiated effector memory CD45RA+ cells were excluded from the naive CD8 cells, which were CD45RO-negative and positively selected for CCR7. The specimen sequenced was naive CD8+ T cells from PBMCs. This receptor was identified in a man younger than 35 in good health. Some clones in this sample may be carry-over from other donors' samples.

The DNA of the CDR3 is TGTGCCAGTAGTCTGGCGGGAGGGCCGGTCAATGAGCAGTTCTTC. Translation gives CASSLAGGPVNEQFF. V is TRBV19 and J is TRBJ2-1; 9 bases fit TRBD2. Germline CDR1 reads LNHDA; CDR2 reads SQIVND (reference sequence). This CDR3 spans 15 amino acids. Germline trimming cut 5 bases from V and 6 bases from J; bases unmatched to any gene: 8.